Below, one T cell receptor (beta chain) is given with its context. At least ten counts were recorded for this clonotype. The antigen it recognizes is unknown. No base qualities exist here, and no much larger clone lies one base off it. This sample is drawn from a study of T cells in Graves' hyperthyroidism and ophthalmopathy (dated 2019 in TCRdb). Looking at the study overall: Peripheral blood samples were taken at the time of initial diagnosis, prior to any treatment. To identify TCR V-J signatures that set the groups apart, the researchers used a discovery cohort of about a hundred patients, made up of about 44 with Graves' ophthalmopathy and some 60 with stable Graves' hyperthyroidism. Prospective prediction of ophthalmopathy was tested in an independent validation cohort of 18 to 20 hyperthyroidism patients and 15 to 17 patients who later progressed to ophthalmopathy. The 100 discovery patients were randomly split 7:3 into training and test sets. The study also compared thyroid tissue and blood T-cell repertoires from a handful of Graves' hyperthyroidism patients. Following sampling, methimazole starting at 30 mg daily was given to hyperthyroidism patients, and high-dose intravenous methylprednisolone was given to ophthalmopathy patients. TCR Vbeta CDR3 sequencing of 120 to 150 peripheral blood samples (roughly 41 ophthalmopathy, about 75 hyperthyroidism and approximately 17 progressor patients) is reported in the paper.

A patient counted as having stable Graves' hyperthyroidism if no progression to ophthalmopathy occurred over 18 months of follow-up. The hyperthyroidism patients were between 18 and 65 years old and newly diagnosed, with a disease duration of less than 2 months. Exclusion was applied to patients with uncontrolled infections, other autoimmune diseases, pregnancy or lactation. Diagnoses relied on clinical symptoms, serum thyroxine and TRAb, thyroid ultrasound and orbital computed tomography. PBMCs were separated from 8 to 10 ml of fresh peripheral blood using Ficoll-Paque density gradient centrifugation. Trizol reagent was used to extract total RNA, and RNA quality was then checked on an Agilent 2100 Bioanalyzer. The cysteine opens and the phenylalanine closes a CDR3 of 13 amino acids. The CDR3 DNA has 39 bases and is translated from base 1. Cut back by 8 bases and 7 bases, the V and J ends lie 14 bases apart. For CDR1 and CDR2, the germline V gene (reference sequence) lists MNHEY and SMNVEV.

The research as a whole found: A 13 V-J signature model separated ophthalmopathy from stable hyperthyroidism, with 87.88% sensitivity and about 81% specificity in cross-validation and 80%/75% in testing. Sample size was not statistically predetermined, and investigators were not blinded to group allocation. In validation, progression to ophthalmopathy was predicted by the model with 65% to 71% sensitivity and around 75% specificity, a median of approximately 6.5 months before onset. Most expanded thyroid clonotypes (frequency above 0.001) were also found in blood, which suggests that blood repertoires may mirror thyroid immune responses.

The TCR beta CDR3 regions were amplified from RNA transcripts. For the first round of RT-PCR on the TCR CDR3, the HTBI primer set was used together with the Qiagen OneStep RT-PCR kit. Libraries were constructed in a second round of multiplex PCR, after which size selection and purification were carried out. Libraries were sequenced paired-end with 100 bp reads on an Illumina HiSeq2000. Turning to the authors' computational methods: SOAPnuke was used to process the raw data, throwing out any read that contained adapters or uncalled bases, had a mean Phred below 15, or lacked an exact constant-primer or identifier match. High-quality paired reads were merged using COPE v1.2.5, and each unique nucleotide sequence was defined as a clonotype. MiTCR v1.1 was used to align clonotypes to the IMGT TRBV, TRBD and TRBJ reference segments. The analysis included only V-J combinations with a frequency above 0.0001, which together covered 99% to 99.2% of the repertoires. The TCS score was defined as F50 (clonal expansion) divided by E x V (chaos), with BLOSUM62-based TCRdist calculated between CDR3 peptides within each V-J. Welch's t-statistics and random forest reduced just over 500 V-J features to 10 to 15, which were used in a naive Bayes classifier (R e1071). In TCRdb, the public reads were trimmed at Q25 with fastp and aligned with MiXCR, with productive beta chains retained. Each CDR3 protein appears once, grouped with its most common genes and DNA. TCRdb, not the authors, supplied the V and J calls. The table for this sample lists around 400,000 distinct CDR3 sequences; around 25% of them were counted only once. 70% to 75% of the sample lies in the top ten.

The sample consisted of blood. The chain links TRBV27 with TRBJ1-4; TRBD1 is a possible D gene, resting on 6 matching bases. This clonotype was obtained from a man aged 45-60 years with Graves' hyperthyroidism. The nucleotides are TGTGCCAGCTGGGGGCAGGGATTTGAAAAACTGTTTTTT. Translation gives CASWGQGFEKLFF.